Sequencing of this T cell receptor (beta chain) was carried out in a study of cytomegalovirus exposure and HLA in healthy donors. PCR employed 60 Vbeta and 13 Jbeta primers. Assay: immunoSEQ multiplex PCR; the TCRdb copy retains only in-frame clones and omits some. The table lists under 200,000 clones, around 83% of them singletons. The ends lost 2 bases at V and 2 bases at J; junction bases unmatched: 7. The CDR3 sequence is 16 residues long. Per the germline V gene, CDR1 is SGDLS and CDR2 is YYNGEE. Source material: PBMCs. V is TRBV9 and J is TRBJ1-3; TRBD1 matches at 7 bases. This sequence was found in a middle-aged man in good health and CMV-seropositive. The CDR3 DNA follows: TGTGCCAGCAGCGTCCAGGGGGGAGGTGCTGGAAACACCATATATTTT. Protein product: CASSVQGGGAGNTIYF.